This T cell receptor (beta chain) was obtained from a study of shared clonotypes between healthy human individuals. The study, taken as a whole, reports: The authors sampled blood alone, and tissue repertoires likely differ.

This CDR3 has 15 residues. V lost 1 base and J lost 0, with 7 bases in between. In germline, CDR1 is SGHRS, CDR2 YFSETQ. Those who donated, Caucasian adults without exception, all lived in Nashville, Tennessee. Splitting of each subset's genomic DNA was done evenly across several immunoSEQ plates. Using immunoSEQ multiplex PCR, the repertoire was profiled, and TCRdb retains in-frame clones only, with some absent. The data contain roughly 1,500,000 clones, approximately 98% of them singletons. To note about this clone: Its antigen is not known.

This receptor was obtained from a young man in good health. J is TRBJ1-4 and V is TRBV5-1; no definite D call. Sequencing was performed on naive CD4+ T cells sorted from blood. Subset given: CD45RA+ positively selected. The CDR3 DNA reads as TGCGCCAGCAGCTTGAACAGACCAACTAATGAAAAACTGTTTTTT. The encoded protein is CASSLNRPTNEKLFF.